This is a list of T cell receptor beta chains from one sample in a study of cytomegalovirus exposure and HLA in healthy donors. The data were produced by immunoSEQ multiplex PCR, yet TCRdb's version contains in-frame clones alone and is incomplete. Of around 150,000 clones detected, approximately 96% appear once; the ten largest clones hold 0.8% to 1%. The sequenced sample was PBMCs. The receptors stem from a woman aged 18-29 years in good health and CMV-seronegative. Each CDR3 is given without its conserved first and last residue. The D gene is left open where the match is weak.

TRBD2	TRBV5-4	TRBJ2-2	ASSSSSGGAWLGELF
NA	TRBV7-2	TRBJ2-7	ASTFLENEQY
NA	TRBV7-2	TRBJ1-2	ASSSAGNYGYT
TRBD1	TRBV7-2	TRBJ2-5	ASSLTGWAETQY
NA	TRBV29-1	TRBJ1-2	SVVSTGETNYGYT
NA	TRBV5-4	TRBJ1-1	ASSTGWTEAF
NA	TRBV5-6	TRBJ2-6	ASSRRGGGANVLT
NA	TRBV9	TRBJ1-5	ASSPLPQH
TRBD1	TRBV7-9	TRBJ1-4	ASSLGTGREKLF
NA	TRBV7-6	TRBJ1-3	ASSPDGGSSGNTIY
NA	TRBV5-6	TRBJ1-1	ASSSYMNTEAF
TRBD1	TRBV18	TRBJ2-1	ASSPGQAFYNEQF
NA	TRBV12-5	TRBJ1-1	ASGIGSTEAF
NA	TRBV5-1	TRBJ2-7	ASSLDGRYEQY
NA	TRBV2	TRBJ2-2	ASMRWGASGELF
TRBD2	TRBV7-8	TRBJ2-1	ASSLVGGAYEQF
TRBD2	TRBV7-2	TRBJ2-7	ASSSPWGGGAGEQY
NA	TRBV5-6	TRBJ2-7	ASSSGVYEQY
NA	TRBV9	TRBJ2-7	ASSPRAGYEQY
TRBD2	TRBV27	TRBJ2-2	ANSIGGLETGELF
TRBD2	TRBV7-6	TRBJ2-1	ASSNSGGYNEQF
TRBD1	TRBV30	TRBJ1-5	AWGDRNQPQH
TRBD1	TRBV19	TRBJ2-5	ASSDYRGPETQY
NA	TRBV25-1	TRBJ1-2	ASSESPVFYGYT
NA	TRBV6-6	TRBJ2-7	ASCPEAGFSYEQY
TRBD2	TRBV7-6	TRBJ2-3	ASSLAGGTSTDTQY
NA	TRBV6-5	TRBJ2-1	ASSYGPGQMQF
TRBD2	TRBV7-2	TRBJ2-5	ASSLARRGGKGVETQY
NA	TRBV19	TRBJ2-2	ASSIDQTGELF
NA	TRBV6-5	TRBJ2-7	ASSYGGKQY
TRBD2	TRBV11-2	TRBJ2-5	ASSLRGLAGAQETQY
TRBD2	TRBV4-1	TRBJ2-1	ASRPRLAGVYNEQF
TRBD2	TRBV7-9	TRBJ2-1	ASSTLAGAHNEQF
NA	TRBV2	TRBJ1-2	ASSELQSYGYT
NA	TRBV12-5	TRBJ2-3	ASGLVLGADTQY
TRBD2	TRBV5-1	TRBJ2-5	ASSLGRLAGPQETQY
NA	TRBV4-1	TRBJ1-3	ASSQDTGDGNTIY
TRBD1	TRBV29-1	TRBJ1-2	SVEVGQGVGYT
TRBD2	TRBV5-6	TRBJ2-3	ASSVEGLVVTDTQY
NA	TRBV9	TRBJ2-5	ASSVGGGEYQETQY
NA	TRBV4-3	TRBJ2-2	ASSQEEGWGTGELF
TRBD1	TRBV29-1	TRBJ1-2	SVEGGQGGDGYT
TRBD1	TRBV11-2	TRBJ1-1	ASSTRQGSTEAF
NA	TRBV7-6	TRBJ1-1	ASAPRDGGAF
NA	TRBV14	TRBJ1-1	ASSPSRTARNTEAF
NA	TRBV7-8	TRBJ2-2	ASSLASTGNTGELF
TRBD1	TRBV5-1	TRBJ2-2	ASSVRQGYGNTGELF
NA	TRBV6-5	TRBJ1-2	ASSYSGGQDGYT
NA	TRBV7-2	TRBJ1-5	ASSVSGYQPQH
TRBD1	TRBV5-1	TRBJ2-5	ASSLGQGAYGETQY
NA	TRBV10-3	TRBJ2-1	AIRGVYNEQF
NA	TRBV21-1	TRBJ1-2	ASSLNRGNTDYGYT
TRBD1	TRBV9	TRBJ1-1	ASSVGTGAIGAF